This T cell receptor (beta chain) emerged from a study of blood T cell repertoires in COVID-19. Across under 25 US areas, participants ranged in age from 18 to 89 years. The length of the CDR3 is 15 residues. V was pared by 3 bases and J by 6 bases, with 20 bases between. Germline V gives CDR1 SQVTM, CDR2 ANQGSEA. Authors' methods: Counts of nucleated cells, estimated from reference gene primer amplification, were obtained. The table came from immunoSEQ multiplex PCR; TCRdb's copy has only in-frame clones and leaves some out. The V and J calls and clone size come from that table; D and trimming were worked out from the DNA. This table holds some 150,000 clones, approximately 91% found once.

The chain combines TRBV29-1 with TRBJ2-5, with D unresolved. The TCR was taken from a woman between 18 and 29 years old who had recovered from COVID-19. Specimen: PBMCs or T cells enriched from blood (not recorded which). CDR3 bases: TGCAGCGTTGAGCCCCGTCATCTAAAAAGAAAGACCCAGTACTTC. Its translation: CSVEPRHLKRKTQYF. The complete variable domain, with remaining parts taken from reference TRBV29-1 and TRBJ2-5, reads SAVISQKPSRDICQRGTSLTIQCQVDSQVTMMFWYRQQPGQSLTLIATANQGSEATYESGFVIDKFPISRPNLTFSTLTVSNMSPEDSSIYLCSVEPRHLKRKTQYFGPGTRLLVL.